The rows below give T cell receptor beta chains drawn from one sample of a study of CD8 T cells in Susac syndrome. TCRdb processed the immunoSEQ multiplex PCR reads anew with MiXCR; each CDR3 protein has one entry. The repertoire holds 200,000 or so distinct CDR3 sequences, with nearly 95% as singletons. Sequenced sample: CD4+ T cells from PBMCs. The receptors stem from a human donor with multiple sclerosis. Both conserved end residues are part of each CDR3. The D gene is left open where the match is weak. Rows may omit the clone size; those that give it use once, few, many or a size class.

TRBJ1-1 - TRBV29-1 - CSGIGLLNTEAFF TGCAGCGGCATTGGACTGCTAAACACTGAAGCTTTCTTT
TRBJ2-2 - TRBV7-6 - CASSLAPGTGELFF TGTGCCAGCAGCTTAGCGCCAGGGACCGGGGAGCTGTTTTTT
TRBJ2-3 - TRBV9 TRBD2 CASFGTSGARGTDTQYF TGTGCCAGCTTCGGGACTAGCGGGGCGAGGGGCACAGATACGCAGTATTTT
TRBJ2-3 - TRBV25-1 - CASSLQSSPDTQYF TGTGCCAGCAGTCTTCAGTCGTCCCCAGATACGCAGTATTTT
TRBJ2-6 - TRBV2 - CAWGSTGANVLTF TGTGCTTGGGGGAGCACGGGGGCCAACGTCCTGACTTTC
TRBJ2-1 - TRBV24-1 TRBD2 CATSTAGALNEQFF TGTGCCACCAGTACAGCGGGAGCTCTTAATGAGCAGTTCTTC
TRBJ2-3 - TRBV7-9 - CASSLMGVGGMSTDTQYF TGTGCCAGCAGCTTAATGGGCGTAGGTGGGATGTCCACAGATACGCAGTATTTT
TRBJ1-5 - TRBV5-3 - CARSWKTAAWGNQPQHF TGTGCCAGAAGCTGGAAGACAGCAGCTTGGGGCAATCAGCCCCAGCATTTT
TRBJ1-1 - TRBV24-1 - CATSDSTAMNTEAFF TGTGCCACCAGTGATTCGACGGCCATGAACACTGAAGCTTTCTTT
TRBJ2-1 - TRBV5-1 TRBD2 CASSLAASGRGEQFF TGCGCCAGCAGCTTGGCCGCTAGCGGGAGAGGGGAGCAGTTCTTC
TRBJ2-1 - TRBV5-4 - CASSSVSKNEQFF TGTGCCAGCAGCTCAGTGTCGAAAAATGAGCAGTTCTTC
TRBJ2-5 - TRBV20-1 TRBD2 CSASLAGGLATQYF TGCAGTGCTAGTCTAGCGGGAGGTCTGGCGACCCAGTACTTC
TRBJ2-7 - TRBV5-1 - CASSQGWAHEQYF TGCGCCAGCAGCCAGGGGTGGGCTCACGAGCAGTACTTC
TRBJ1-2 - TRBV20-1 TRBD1 CSASRTGSNYGYTF TGCAGTGCTAGCCGGACAGGTTCTAACTATGGCTACACCTTC
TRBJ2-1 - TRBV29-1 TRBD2 CSVVRTSWNEQFF TGCAGCGTTGTCCGGACTAGCTGGAATGAGCAGTTCTTC
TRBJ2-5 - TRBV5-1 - CASSLALGPQETQYF TGCGCCAGCAGCTTGGCCTTGGGACCCCAAGAGACCCAGTACTTC
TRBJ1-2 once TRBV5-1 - CASSLVTGYGYTF TGCGCCAGCAGCTTGGTGACTGGATATGGCTACACCTTC